This TCR beta chain was obtained from a study of cytomegalovirus exposure and HLA in healthy donors (dated by TCRdb to the late 2010s). About the investigation overall: An earlier analysis of several hundred of the donors reported 250 to 300 Gb of sequence data and some 120 million unique TCR beta sequences from approximately 180 million T cells. Roughly 300 gigabases of sequencing data and 80 million or so unique TCR sequences were included in an early release covering roughly 700 HLA-typed donors. The genetic ancestry cluster associated with self-reported Caucasian donors included 81% of the roughly 360 genotyped donors. The study aimed to test whether signatures of past pathogen exposure could be identified by cataloging public T cell receptors. The study used immunosequencing to profile the T cell repertoires of 666 subjects and linked those repertoires to cytomegalovirus serostatus. Besides the first cohort of hundreds of subjects, a separate validation cohort made up of roughly 120 different subjects was used. To predict cytomegalovirus infection status, the study brought together high-throughput TCR immunosequencing, statistical association of individual TCRs with disease status, and machine learning. In a later analysis, previously published TCR beta repertoires from 666 donors were re-analyzed and high-resolution HLA genotyping was added so that TCR occurrence patterns could be studied. Rather than drawing on any new phenotypic data, the later analysis identified candidate immune exposures from TCR beta sequences and the way those sequences occurred across donors. To decide whether each TCR beta V gene segment behaved as functional or pseudogenic, an earlier analysis of some 600 of the donors relied on high-throughput TCR beta sequencing. Donor age, sex, ethnicity and CMV serostatus were collected together with the repertoire data. Genome-wide SNP genotypes for about 55% of the 666 donors were used in a later genetic analysis, which treated that subset as a discovery cohort. Every discovery cohort repertoire had been produced on one sequencing platform. Both class I and class II loci were covered by HLA typing, at four-digit resolution. Typing coverage varied by locus: roughly 620-630 donors for A, B, C, DRB1 and DQB1; more than 500 for DQA1; 600 to 610 for DPA1; roughly 470 for DPB1. About 5 DR-DQ haplotypes were handled as single units for association and clustering, since linkage in the cohort was strong. Across 300 to 400 genotyped donors of the cohort, an average of about 240,000 unique TCR beta nucleotide sequences per donor were sequenced, and around 19% of those sequences were non-productive.

What the research found in general, with its limitations: According to a later analysis, TCR association rates differed among HLA loci, with DRB1 alleles showing the most associated TCRs and HLA-C alleles showing the fewest. In a later analysis, HLA-associated TCR beta chains showed more clonal expansion and lower generation probabilities than non-associated chains that were equally common. According to a later analysis, most CMV-associated TCR beta chains appeared to be HLA-restricted, and the HLA associations seemed to be driven largely by CMV exposure. The study gave a list of about 160 TCR beta chains associated with cytomegalovirus. Sequencing depth was assumed to be roughly uniform across donors in the presence/absence analyses, though that assumption may not hold. In a later analysis, several top co-occurrence clusters were reported to appear linked to parvovirus B19, influenza, CMV and Epstein-Barr virus. A cluster of highly shared sequence variants was judged likely to be a technical artifact of the sequencing pipeline. In this cohort, only TCR beta chains were sequenced, and detectable features were limited by the absence of alpha or paired-chain data. Correlated functional status among segregating V segments might be attributable to linkage disequilibrium, but an unknown experimental factor could not be ruled out. Most TCR sequences were seen in very few donors, while some public TCRs were found in many individuals. According to the authors, the approach could potentially be generalized to other disease states and immunological phenotypes. In an earlier analysis of fewer than 750 of the donors, most TCR beta V segments were observed in productive rearrangements about 87% or about 30% of the time, broadly matching IMGT annotations. A further reported finding was that TCR beta sequences accurately predicted the HLA-A and HLA-B alleles for most subjects in the first cohort. Because counts were too low, 15 to 20 rarely observed V segments, including chromosome 9 orphons, were excluded from the earlier analysis of roughly 580 of the donors. The 87-base-pair reads could not distinguish some IMGT-functional V segments, including TRBV6-2 and TRBV6-3, so those segments were excluded. In vitro tests confirmed that a few of the cytomegalovirus-associated TCR beta chains recognize cytomegalovirus antigens. Because HLA typing was missing for some donors at each locus, association tests included only the typed subset. A later genetic analysis associated a missense DCLRE1C variant with V-gene and J-gene trimming of TCR beta chains, and an independent cohort replicated the association. A later analysis associated some 17,000 TCR beta sequences with specific HLA alleles at a false discovery rate of 0.05. Cytomegalovirus status was reported to be diagnosed by the classifier with high specificity and sensitivity in both the original and validation cohorts. According to a later genetic analysis, donors in an Asian-associated ancestry cluster had fewer N-insertions in productive TCRs than the approximately 700-donor mean. The only immune exposure information available for the cohort was CMV serostatus. When HLA alleles, especially DR and DQ, strongly co-occurred, TCR associations were difficult to assign to individual alleles.

Details on this clone: Its cognate antigen has yet to be identified. No base quality information exists; no much larger clone differs at one position.

In total, roughly 670 healthy bone marrow donors made up the cohort. At the time of sampling, all cohort members were nominally healthy, though unrecorded immune exposures were likely present. The donor was CMV seronegative and was included in the group of 352 seronegative cohort members. A peripheral blood sample was provided by each donor, and peripheral blood mononuclear cells were used for TCR beta sequencing. Genomic DNA extraction from the blood cell samples was performed with the Qiagen DNeasy Blood Extraction Kit. The method was the immunoSEQ multiplex PCR assay. The multiplex PCR relied on a mix of 60 forward primers for TCR Vbeta segments and 13 reverse primers for TCR Jbeta segments. Amplification of the CDR3 region of rearranged TCR beta genes was performed with a multiplex PCR assay on genomic DNA. Amplified TCR beta libraries were sequenced as 87-base-pair reads on the Illumina HiSeq System. Processing in the source paper ran as follows. A later analysis counted some 80 million unique TCR beta chains across the 550 to 750 repertoires, and some 11 million of these chains were shared by at least two donors. Raw reads were error-corrected and collapsed into unique sequences by a nearest-neighbor algorithm in which closely related sequences were merged to remove PCR and sequencing errors. Alignment of CDR3 sequences to IMGT reference sequences was used to assign V, D and J gene segments. For a sequence to be retained, a match of at least six nucleotides to both a V gene segment and a J gene segment was required. Rearrangements were classified as productive when the CDR3 lacked stop codons and remained in frame with V and J, and all other rearrangements were classified as non-productive. Following IMGT convention, CDR3 was defined as the stretch from the second conserved V-encoded cysteine to the conserved J-encoded phenylalanine. The earlier analysis of fewer than 700 of the donors excluded sequences that lacked an unambiguous match to a single V gene segment. An earlier analysis of some 500 of the donors classified V segments as functional when productive rearrangements were above 56.7% and as segregating when the standard deviation between donors was above 5%. To diagnose cytomegalovirus status from the catalog of TCR beta chain sequences, a statistical classification framework was built. In a later analysis, V and J genes were assigned by comparing TCR nucleotide sequences against IMGT/GENE-DB human TR gene sequences. Using the TCRdist pipeline, a later analysis assigned CDR3 sequences along with most-parsimonious VDJ recombination scenarios. In a later analysis, each TCR beta chain was defined by its CDR3 amino acid sequence together with its V-gene family, and reads without a unique V-gene family were excluded. In a later analysis, 550 to 650 highly shared, low-generation-probability nucleotide sequences were removed to address suspected cross-contamination and a sequencing artifact. For each public chain, a later analysis derived a clonal expansion index from normalized ranks of inferred template counts within each repertoire. In a later analysis, generation probabilities were computed using a VDJ recombination model fitted to out-of-frame rearrangements, and the results were checked against IGoR. A later analysis scored TCR-TCR, TCR-HLA and TCR-CMV co-occurrence with hypergeometric tests, applying a repertoire-size bias correction to TCR pairs. In a later analysis, false discovery rates were estimated by permuting HLA or CMV assignments 20 times. In a later analysis, co-occurring TCRs were grouped with DBSCAN, and TCRdist sequence similarity was added when clustering was performed within HLA-allele-positive subsets. Repertoires with fewer than 30,000 or more than 120,000 public chains, plus five repertoires with anomalous nucleotide sharing, were excluded from co-occurrence clustering. Here the immuneACCESS table is served through TCRdb, limited to in-frame sequences with V and J called. Missing clones are a known gap in these copies; in checked studies unresolved V genes cover under half, and the rest lacks a known reason. The DNA gave D and trimming, while V, J and clone size come from that table. The sample profile shows around 150,000 clones; 60% to 80% of them were found once. The top ten constitute more than 1.3% of the sample.

The CDR3 covers 17 residues, taking in both the cysteine and the phenylalanine. The read is trimmed to its CDR3 DNA, 51 bases read in frame from base 1. The V and J ends are trimmed by 0 bases and 6 bases, leaving 21 bases between them. The germline V gene encodes CDR1 GTSNPN and CDR2 SVGIG (reference sequence). The receptor comes from a male donor in good health and CMV-seronegative. Material: PBMCs. This receptor chain uses TRBV30 and TRBJ2-1; the D gene is perhaps TRBD1, from 5 matching bases. Here is the DNA: TGTGCCTGGAGTGTAGGGCAGGGCCTCTCAAACCGCAATGAGCAGTTCTTC. This encodes CAWSVGQGLSNRNEQFF. The entire variable domain, with the stretches around the CDR3 drawn from the reference TRBV30 and TRBJ2-1 proteins, is SQTIHQWPATLVQPVGSPLSLECTVEGTSNPNLYWYRQAAGRGLQLLFYSVGIGQISSEVPQNLSASRPQDRQFILSSKKLLLSDSGFYLCAWSVGQGLSNRNEQFFGPGTRLTVL.